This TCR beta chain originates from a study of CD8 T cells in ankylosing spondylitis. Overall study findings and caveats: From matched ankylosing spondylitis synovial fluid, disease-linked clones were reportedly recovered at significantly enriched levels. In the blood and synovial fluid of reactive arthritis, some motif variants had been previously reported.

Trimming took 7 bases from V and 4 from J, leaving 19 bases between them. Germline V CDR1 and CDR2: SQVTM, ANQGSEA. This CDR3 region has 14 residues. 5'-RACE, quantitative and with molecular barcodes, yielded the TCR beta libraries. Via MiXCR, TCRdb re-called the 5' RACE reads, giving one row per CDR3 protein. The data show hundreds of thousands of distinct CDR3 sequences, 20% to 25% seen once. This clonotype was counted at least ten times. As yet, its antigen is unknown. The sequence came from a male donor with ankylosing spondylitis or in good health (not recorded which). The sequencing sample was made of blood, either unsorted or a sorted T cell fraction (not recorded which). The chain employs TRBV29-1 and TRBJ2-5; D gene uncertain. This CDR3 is CSASAEEFGETQYF. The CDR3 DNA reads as TGCAGCGCATCGGCTGAGGAATTTGGAGAGACCCAGTACTTC.